The rows below give T cell receptor beta chains drawn from one sample of a study of regulatory T cells in long-lasting Graves disease. TCRdb redid the calling of the multiplex PCR reads with MiXCR, one entry per CDR3 protein. Among around 500,000 distinct CDR3 sequences, about 16% were seen once, and the ten largest hold roughly 25%. This sample also appeared in a second study, on T cells in Graves' hyperthyroidism and ophthalmopathy.

The starting material was peripheral blood mononuclear cells (PBMCs), obtained at new diagnosis, from a patient treated with antithyroid drugs. These receptors were obtained from a woman aged 40 to 65 with Graves disease. CDR3s include the opening cysteine and the closing phenylalanine or tryptophan. Fields, in order: CDR3 protein, CDR3 DNA, clone size, V gene, J gene, D gene. The D gene is left open where the match is weak. Only part of the rows carry a size: once, few, many, or a class if the clone is expanded.

CDR3aa: CATSRDIDTQYF
CDR3nt: TGTGCCACCAGCAGAGATATAGATACGCAGTATTTT
abundance: .
v_gene: TRBV15
j_gene: TRBJ2-3
d_gene: .

CDR3aa: CASSPSVFTGYTF
CDR3nt: TGTGCCAGCAGCCCCTCCGTTTTCACAGGCTACACCTTC
abundance: many
v_gene: TRBV7-9
j_gene: TRBJ1-2
d_gene: .

CDR3aa: CASSRDTDREAFF
CDR3nt: TGCGCCAGCAGCCGGGACACGGACAGAGAAGCTTTCTTT
abundance: .
v_gene: TRBV4-1
j_gene: TRBJ1-1
d_gene: .

CDR3aa: CAGGGDSNQPQHF
CDR3nt: TGTGCCGGGGGGGGGGATAGCAATCAGCCCCAGCATTTT
abundance: many
v_gene: TRBV28
j_gene: TRBJ1-5
d_gene: .

CDR3aa: CASSLVDRGGETQYF
CDR3nt: TGTGCCAGCAGCTTAGTCGACAGGGGTGGGGAGACCCAGTACTTC
abundance: few
v_gene: TRBV11-3
j_gene: TRBJ2-5
d_gene: TRBD1

CDR3aa: CASSRRGVRFPLHF
CDR3nt: TGTGCCAGCAGCCGGAGGGGGGTCCGTTTTCCCCTCCACTTT
abundance: .
v_gene: TRBV16
j_gene: TRBJ1-6
d_gene: .

CDR3aa: CASSKTANTGAFF
CDR3nt: TGTGCCAGCAGTAAGACAGCGAACACTGGAGCTTTCTTT
abundance: .
v_gene: TRBV12-3/TRBV12-4
j_gene: TRBJ1-1
d_gene: .

CDR3aa: CASSPSPVTNQPQHF
CDR3nt: TGCGCCAGCAGCCCATCGCCTGTGACGAATCAGCCCCAGCATTTT
abundance: .
v_gene: TRBV5-1
j_gene: TRBJ1-5
d_gene: .

CDR3aa: CASWTLVDRVNYGYTF
CDR3nt: TGTGCCAGCTGGACATTAGTGGACAGGGTGAACTATGGCTACACCTTC
abundance: many
v_gene: TRBV2
j_gene: TRBJ1-2
d_gene: TRBD1

CDR3aa: CASSVWTIGELFF
CDR3nt: TGTGCCAGCAGTGTTTGGACAATCGGGGAGCTGTTTTTT
abundance: many
v_gene: TRBV2
j_gene: TRBJ2-2
d_gene: .

CDR3aa: CASSWGTGSEKLFF
CDR3nt: TGTGCCAGCTCGTGGGGGACAGGGAGTGAAAAACTGTTTTTT
abundance: .
v_gene: TRBV2
j_gene: TRBJ1-4
d_gene: TRBD1

CDR3aa: CASSNGWTGNTIYF
CDR3nt: TGTGCCAGCAGCAACGGTTGGACTGGAAACACCATATATTTT
abundance: few
v_gene: TRBV7-2
j_gene: TRBJ1-3
d_gene: .

CDR3aa: CASSVEQGANYGYTF
CDR3nt: TGTGCCAGCAGCGTAGAACAGGGGGCGAACTATGGCTACACCTTC
abundance: few
v_gene: TRBV9
j_gene: TRBJ1-2
d_gene: TRBD1

CDR3aa: CAISGTSGGQPRNEQFF
CDR3nt: TGTGCCATCAGCGGGACTAGCGGGGGCCAGCCCCGCAATGAGCAGTTCTTC
abundance: many
v_gene: TRBV10-3
j_gene: TRBJ2-1
d_gene: TRBD2

CDR3aa: CASSYAVNSYNEQFF
CDR3nt: TGTGCCAGCAGTTACGCCGTCAACTCCTACAATGAGCAGTTCTTC
abundance: many
v_gene: TRBV6-2/TRBV6-3
j_gene: TRBJ2-1
d_gene: .

CDR3aa: CASSFTSGGPYEQYF
CDR3nt: TGTGCCAGCAGCTTTACTAGCGGGGGACCCTACGAGCAGTACTTC
abundance: many
v_gene: TRBV2
j_gene: TRBJ2-7
d_gene: TRBD2

CDR3aa: CASSPQGALNYGYTF
CDR3nt: TGTGCCAGCAGTCCACAGGGGGCCCTTAACTATGGCTACACCTTC
abundance: .
v_gene: TRBV11-2
j_gene: TRBJ1-2
d_gene: TRBD1

CDR3aa: CASSYVGTGNTEAFF
CDR3nt: TGTGCCAGCAGTTACGTCGGGACGGGGAACACTGAAGCTTTCTTT
abundance: many
v_gene: TRBV6-9
j_gene: TRBJ1-1
d_gene: .

CDR3aa: CASSVSGGSNQPQHF
CDR3nt: TGTGCCAGCAGCGTATCTGGCGGGAGCAATCAGCCCCAGCATTTT
abundance: many
v_gene: TRBV9
j_gene: TRBJ1-5
d_gene: .

CDR3aa: CASRQSSGNTIYF
CDR3nt: TGTGCCAGCAGACAATCCTCTGGAAACACCATATATTTT
abundance: many
v_gene: TRBV12-3/TRBV12-4
j_gene: TRBJ1-3
d_gene: .

CDR3aa: CASSAGAGNTIYF
CDR3nt: TGTGCCAGCAGCGCAGGGGCTGGAAACACCATATATTTT
abundance: many
v_gene: TRBV9
j_gene: TRBJ1-3
d_gene: .

CDR3aa: CASSEVVGNYGYTF
CDR3nt: TGTGCCAGCAGTGAAGTTGTGGGTAACTATGGCTACACCTTC
abundance: many
v_gene: TRBV2
j_gene: TRBJ1-2
d_gene: .

CDR3aa: CASSSRNQPQHF
CDR3nt: TGTGCCAGCAGTTCTCGGAATCAGCCCCAGCATTTT
abundance: .
v_gene: TRBV28
j_gene: TRBJ1-5
d_gene: .

CDR3aa: CASSESIERGVPRTQYF
CDR3nt: TGCGCCAGCAGTGAGTCGATTGAGCGCGGGGTCCCACGGACCCAGTACTTC
abundance: many
v_gene: TRBV10-1
j_gene: TRBJ2-5
d_gene: .

CDR3aa: CASSAQGGSEQYF
CDR3nt: TGTGCCAGTAGTGCACAGGGAGGCTCCGAGCAGTACTTC
abundance: few
v_gene: TRBV19
j_gene: TRBJ2-7
d_gene: .

CDR3aa: CASSHPPGSSLKETQYF
CDR3nt: TGTGCCAGCAGCCACCCCCCGGGCAGCAGCTTAAAAGAGACCCAGTACTTC
abundance: .
v_gene: TRBV3-1
j_gene: TRBJ2-5
d_gene: .

CDR3aa: CASIGGDRGPYATNEKLFF
CDR3nt: TGTGCCAGCATAGGAGGGGACAGGGGCCCTTATGCAACTAATGAAAAACTGTTTTTT
abundance: few
v_gene: TRBV7-3
j_gene: TRBJ1-4
d_gene: TRBD1

CDR3aa: CASSYSGSSGYGYTF
CDR3nt: TGTGCCAGCAGTTACTCGGGCAGCTCTGGCTATGGCTACACCTTC
abundance: many
v_gene: TRBV6-5
j_gene: TRBJ1-2
d_gene: .

CDR3aa: CASSRRGLAGGESSYNGQFF
CDR3nt: TGTGCCAGTAGTCGTAGAGGACTAGCGGGGGGTGAAAGCTCCTACAATGGGCAGTTCTTC
abundance: .
v_gene: TRBV19
j_gene: TRBJ2-1
d_gene: TRBD2

CDR3aa: CASSWGRPNNEQFF
CDR3nt: TGTGCCAGCAGTTGGGGGCGACCGAACAATGAGCAGTTCTTC
abundance: .
v_gene: TRBV25-1
j_gene: TRBJ2-1
d_gene: .

CDR3aa: CASSQAPGLAPTRTDTQYF
CDR3nt: TGTGCCAGCAGCCAGGCACCAGGACTCGCGCCGACTCGCACAGATACGCAGTATTTT
abundance: few
v_gene: TRBV28
j_gene: TRBJ2-3
d_gene: .

CDR3aa: CASSSPPTGLNNSPLHF
CDR3nt: TGTGCCAGCAGTTCGCCTCCGACAGGGTTGAATAATTCACCCCTCCACTTT
abundance: many
v_gene: TRBV12-3/TRBV12-4
j_gene: TRBJ1-6
d_gene: TRBD1

CDR3aa: CASRGPGQNTGELFF
CDR3nt: TGTGCCAGCAGAGGCCCGGGACAAAACACCGGGGAGCTGTTTTTT
abundance: .
v_gene: TRBV6-1
j_gene: TRBJ2-2
d_gene: .

CDR3aa: CASSKLAGGNTDTQYF
CDR3nt: TGTGCCAGTAGTAAACTAGCGGGGGGGAACACAGATACGCAGTATTTT
abundance: .
v_gene: TRBV19
j_gene: TRBJ2-3
d_gene: TRBD2

CDR3aa: CASSTTGSNYGYTF
CDR3nt: TGTGCCAGCAGTACAACCGGAAGCAACTATGGCTACACCTTC
abundance: many
v_gene: TRBV6-1
j_gene: TRBJ1-2
d_gene: .

CDR3aa: CASSSGSDTQYF
CDR3nt: TGTGCCAGCAGTTCGGGATCGGATACGCAGTATTTT
abundance: many
v_gene: TRBV28
j_gene: TRBJ2-3
d_gene: .

CDR3aa: CASSSVSRGMNTEAFF
CDR3nt: TGTGCCAGCAGCTCGGTTAGCAGGGGTATGAACACTGAAGCTTTCTTT
abundance: many
v_gene: TRBV12-3/TRBV12-4
j_gene: TRBJ1-1
d_gene: .

CDR3aa: CASSYEGLGNQPQHF
CDR3nt: TGTGCCAGCAGTTACGAGGGGCTCGGCAATCAGCCCCAGCATTTT
abundance: .
v_gene: TRBV12-3/TRBV12-4
j_gene: TRBJ1-5
d_gene: .

CDR3aa: CSVQSTDSEAFF
CDR3nt: TGCAGCGTTCAAAGTACCGACAGTGAAGCTTTCTTT
abundance: many
v_gene: TRBV29-1
j_gene: TRBJ1-1
d_gene: .

CDR3aa: CASRAGTDRRNTIYF
CDR3nt: TGTGCCAGCAGAGCAGGGACAGACCGTCGGAACACCATATATTTT
abundance: many
v_gene: TRBV6-1
j_gene: TRBJ1-3
d_gene: TRBD1

CDR3aa: CASKGDTEAFF
CDR3nt: TGTGCCAGCAAAGGGGACACTGAAGCTTTCTTT
abundance: many
v_gene: TRBV2
j_gene: TRBJ1-1
d_gene: .

CDR3aa: CASSIAAGGITEAFF
CDR3nt: TGTGCCAGTAGTATAGCGGCAGGGGGCATTACTGAAGCTTTCTTT
abundance: .
v_gene: TRBV19
j_gene: TRBJ1-1
d_gene: TRBD1

CDR3aa: CASSLAGTGDGAEAFF
CDR3nt: TGCGCCAGCAGCTTGGCCGGGACAGGGGACGGCGCTGAAGCTTTCTTT
abundance: many
v_gene: TRBV5-1
j_gene: TRBJ1-1
d_gene: TRBD1

CDR3aa: CASSLGEMGEKLFF
CDR3nt: TGCGCCAGCAGCTTGGGGGAGATGGGGGAAAAACTGTTTTTT
abundance: few
v_gene: TRBV5-1
j_gene: TRBJ1-4
d_gene: .

CDR3aa: CASSPTSHTDTQYF
CDR3nt: TGTGCCAGCTCACCAACCTCTCACACAGATACGCAGTATTTT
abundance: many
v_gene: TRBV18
j_gene: TRBJ2-3
d_gene: .

CDR3aa: CSAREGRPLDTQYF
CDR3nt: TGCAGTGCTAGAGAAGGGAGGCCTCTCGATACGCAGTATTTT
abundance: many
v_gene: TRBV20-1
j_gene: TRBJ2-3
d_gene: .

CDR3aa: CASSSGAGVNGELFF
CDR3nt: TGTGCCAGCAGCTCTGGAGCGGGGGTGAACGGGGAGCTGTTTTTT
abundance: few
v_gene: TRBV9
j_gene: TRBJ2-2
d_gene: TRBD2

CDR3aa: CASSFPSSQDRVEVIETQYF
CDR3nt: TGTGCCAGCAGCTTCCCAAGCTCGCAAGACAGGGTGGAGGTGATAGAGACCCAGTACTTC
abundance: few
v_gene: TRBV7-8
j_gene: TRBJ2-5
d_gene: TRBD1

CDR3aa: CASSYSPDVFYEQYF
CDR3nt: TGTGCCAGCAGTTACTCGCCGGACGTTTTCTACGAGCAGTACTTC
abundance: many
v_gene: TRBV6-5
j_gene: TRBJ2-7
d_gene: .

CDR3aa: CASSLLDFSNQPQHF
CDR3nt: TGTGCCAGCAGTTTACTGGATTTTAGCAATCAGCCCCAGCATTTT
abundance: many
v_gene: TRBV28
j_gene: TRBJ1-5
d_gene: .

CDR3aa: CASSGLTGFGETQYF
CDR3nt: TGTGCCAGCAGTGGGTTGACAGGGTTTGGAGAGACCCAGTACTTC
abundance: .
v_gene: TRBV6-1
j_gene: TRBJ2-5
d_gene: TRBD1

CDR3aa: CSARAVGKNTEAFF
CDR3nt: TGCAGTGCTAGAGCGGTAGGTAAGAACACTGAAGCTTTCTTT
abundance: .
v_gene: TRBV20-1
j_gene: TRBJ1-1
d_gene: .

CDR3aa: CSARDPGVYSGYTF
CDR3nt: TGCAGTGCTAGAGATCCAGGGGTCTATTCTGGCTACACCTTC
abundance: many
v_gene: TRBV20-1
j_gene: TRBJ1-2
d_gene: .